This TCR beta chain originates from a study of blood T cell repertoires in COVID-19. Study information: Sites across the United States, Italy and Spain contributed samples from acute and convalescent COVID-19. T cells, B-cell-depleted T cells, or PBMCs supplied cDNA or gDNA.

This table comes from immunoSEQ multiplex PCR, and its TCRdb copy is limited to in-frame clones, with some not included. The table lists 280,000 or so clones, around 90% of them singletons. The sequence was obtained from a man aged 18 to 35 with active or convalescent COVID-19. Source material: peripheral blood.

The CDR3: CASSPHPTGRTPEAFF. CDR3 DNA: TGCGCCAGCAGCCCCCACCCGACAGGGAGAACCCCTGAAGCTTTCTTT. The gene calls are TRBV4-1 and TRBJ1-1; 7 bases are shared with TRBD1. CDR1 and CDR2 (germline): MGHRA, YSYEKL. This CDR3 spans 16 amino acids. V shed 4 bases, J shed 6 bases, and the junction held 14 bases outside the gene matches.